The present T cell receptor beta chain was sequenced within a study of OX40 agonist ivuxolimab in advanced cancers. Study observations and caveats: It was not determined which antigens were specifically recognized by the peripheral T cells that had undergone clonal expansion. Some nonresponders additionally presented with little normalized T-cell clonal expansion.

On this clone itself: Its antigen remains unknown.

Sequencing was performed with immunoSEQ multiplex PCR; in TCRdb, only in-frame clones are kept and a portion is missing. This sample has tens of thousands of clones, with just under 95% found just once. Patients were ruled out by autoimmune disease history or systemic immunosuppression. At baseline, cycle 4 day 1, and cycle 7 day 1, blood was sampled. CDR3 size: 14 residues. The V gene's germline CDR1 is SGHTA and CDR2 FQGTGA. The ends lost 1 base at V and 12 bases at J; junction bases unmatched: 8. The chain employs TRBV7-3 and TRBJ2-1; 8 bases line up with TRBD2. The TCR comes from an adult with an advanced solid tumor such as melanoma, head and neck, liver or kidney cancer. Sample: CD4+ or CD8+ T cells sorted from blood, taken in a trial of the OX40 agonist ivuxolimab. CDR3 loop: CASSLMGREVRQFF. In DNA, the CDR3 is TGTGCCAGCAGCTTAATGGGGCGGGAGGTCAGGCAGTTCTTC.